A selection of T cell receptor beta chains follows, all from one sample in a study of blood T cell repertoires in COVID-19. This table comes from immunoSEQ multiplex PCR, and its TCRdb copy is limited to in-frame clones, with some not included. The data show some 190,000 clones, 82% seen once. What was sequenced was peripheral blood. The receptors were sampled from a woman aged 60-70 years with COVID-19, enrolled during active disease. Both conserved end residues are part of each CDR3. The order of the fields is D gene, J gene, clone size, V gene, CDR3 DNA, CDR3 protein. A D gene is named only where the DNA matches it firmly. Clone size is stated in some rows and not others, as once, few, many or a class when expanded.

>.|TRBJ1-6|.|TRBV2
TGTGCCAGCAGCCTGGAGGTGGGGAGCTCCTATAATTCACCCCTCCACTTT
CASSLEVGSSYNSPLHF
>.|TRBJ1-2|few|TRBV28
TGTGCCGGAAAGGACAGCCTTAACTATGGCTACACCTTC
CAGKDSLNYGYTF
>.|TRBJ1-5|.|TRBV18
TGTGCCAGCTCACCGTCGGCGGGGGGTGATCAGCCCCAGCATTTT
CASSPSAGGDQPQHF
>.|TRBJ2-1|.|TRBV7-2
TGTGCCAGCAGCTCCGGCCCCCGGCTCTCTCTCGGGGAGCAGTTCTTC
CASSSGPRLSLGEQFF
>.|TRBJ2-1|.|TRBV5-1
TGCGCCAGCAGCCCGTGGGGGCAGGGGTACTACAATGAGCAGTTCTTC
CASSPWGQGYYNEQFF
>.|TRBJ2-3|.|TRBV7-2
TGTGCCAGCAGCCCAGGAAGGCCGCCGGTGTATTTT
CASSPGRPPVYF
>TRBD1|TRBJ2-2|.|TRBV7-8
TGTGCCAGCAAGGGACAGGGAAACACCGGGGAGCTGTTTTTT
CASKGQGNTGELFF
>.|TRBJ2-3|.|TRBV27
TGTGCCAGCAGGGCTAGCGGCACAGATACGCAGTATTTT
CASRASGTDTQYF
>.|TRBJ1-5|.|TRBV27
TGTGCCAGCAGAATTACTGGGACAAATCAGCCCCAGCATTTT
CASRITGTNQPQHF
>.|TRBJ1-5|.|TRBV2
TGTGCCAGCAGTGAAGTGGGAGGTCAGCCCCAGCATTTT
CASSEVGGQPQHF
>.|TRBJ1-5|.|TRBV19
TGTGCCAGTACCCAATTGCCCGGGGGGCTGTTGGGCAATCAGCCCCAGCATTTT
CASTQLPGGLLGNQPQHF
>.|TRBJ2-5|.|TRBV7-2
TGTGCCAGCAGCCCGGAGGTAGTCCAGACCCAGTACTTC
CASSPEVVQTQYF
>TRBD2|TRBJ2-7|.|TRBV2
TGTGCCAAGGGGACTAGCGGGAGGGCAAACTACGAGCAGTACTTC
CAKGTSGRANYEQYF
>.|TRBJ2-3|.|TRBV25-1
TGTGCCAGCAGCAGGGAAGCGCGTGAAGATACGCAGTATTTT
CASSREAREDTQYF
>.|TRBJ1-5|few|TRBV6-1
TGTGCCAGCAGTGACGTAAATCAGCCCCAGCATTTT
CASSDVNQPQHF
>.|TRBJ1-6|.|TRBV6-5
TGTGCCAGCAGACCGACAGGACCAAATTCACCCCTCCACTTT
CASRPTGPNSPLHF
>TRBD1|TRBJ2-5|.|TRBV6-5
TGTGCCAGCAGGACAGGGCCAGAGACCCAGTACTTC
CASRTGPETQYF
>.|TRBJ1-2|.|TRBV15
TGTGCCACCAGCAGAGACAGGGTCATTCAGGGAGGCTACACCTTC
CATSRDRVIQGGYTF
>.|TRBJ1-6|.|TRBV9
TGTGCCAGCAGCGTAGGACAGCTGAATTCACCCCTCCACTTT
CASSVGQLNSPLHF
>.|TRBJ2-2|.|TRBV7-9
TGTGCCAGCAGCCCCGGGTCGTACACCGGGGAGCTGTTTTTT
CASSPGSYTGELFF
>.|TRBJ1-1|.|TRBV7-3
TGTGCCAGCAGCTTAATGGGGGCAAAGAACACTGAAGCTTTCTTT
CASSLMGAKNTEAFF
>TRBD1|TRBJ1-5|.|TRBV3-1/TRBV3-2
TGTGCCAGCAGCCAAGAGGGACAGGGGCAGCCCCAGCATTTT
CASSQEGQGQPQHF
>.|TRBJ2-6|.|TRBV11-2
TGTGCCAGCAGAAATACCGCAGGATATCAAGGTTCTGGGGCCAACGTCCTGACTTTC
CASRNTAGYQGSGANVLTF
>.|TRBJ1-5|.|TRBV19
TGTGCCAGTAGTATAACAGGTGTTGGCAATCAGCCCCAGCATTTT
CASSITGVGNQPQHF
>.|TRBJ2-3|.|TRBV2
TGTGCCAGCAGTCCAGAGACTAGCACAGATACGCAGTATTTT
CASSPETSTDTQYF
>.|TRBJ1-5|.|TRBV7-9
TGTGCCAGCAGCCCCCCAGGTAGCAATCAGCCCCAGCATTTT
CASSPPGSNQPQHF
>TRBD2|TRBJ2-3|.|TRBV5-1
TGCGCCAGCAGCTCCGGTCGACTAGCGGCTACCACAGATACGCAGTATTTT
CASSSGRLAATTDTQYF
>TRBD2|TRBJ2-1|.|TRBV6-4
TGTGCCAGCAGTAGCTCTGGGACTACACATGAGCAGTTCTTC
CASSSSGTTHEQFF
>TRBD2|TRBJ2-7|.|TRBV5-6
TGTGCCAGCAGCCCGGGACTAGCGGGACTAGGGTACGAGCAGTACTTC
CASSPGLAGLGYEQYF
>TRBD1|TRBJ1-2|.|TRBV5-8
TGTGCCAGCAGTCTCAGGGACAGACCTTTCTATGGCTACACCTTC
CASSLRDRPFYGYTF
>.|TRBJ1-3|.|TRBV28
TGTGCCAGCAGAAGACAGGACCTACGGGGAAACACCATATATTTT
CASRRQDLRGNTIYF
>.|TRBJ1-1|.|TRBV19
TGTGCCAGTACCCCCCCAACACAGGGTGTCACTGAAGCTTTCTTT
CASTPPTQGVTEAFF